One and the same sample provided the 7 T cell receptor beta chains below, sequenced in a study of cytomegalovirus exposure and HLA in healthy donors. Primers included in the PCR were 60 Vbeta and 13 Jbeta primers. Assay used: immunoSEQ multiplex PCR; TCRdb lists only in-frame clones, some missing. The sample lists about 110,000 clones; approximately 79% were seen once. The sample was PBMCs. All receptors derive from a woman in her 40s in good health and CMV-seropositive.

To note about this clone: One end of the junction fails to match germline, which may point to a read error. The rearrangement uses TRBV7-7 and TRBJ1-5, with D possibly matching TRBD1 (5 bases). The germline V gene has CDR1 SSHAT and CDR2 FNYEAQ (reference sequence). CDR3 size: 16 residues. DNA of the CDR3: TGTGCTAGCAGCTTCCAGGGCCCCGAGGGCAATCAGCCCCAGCATTTT. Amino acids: CASSFQGPEGNQPQHF.

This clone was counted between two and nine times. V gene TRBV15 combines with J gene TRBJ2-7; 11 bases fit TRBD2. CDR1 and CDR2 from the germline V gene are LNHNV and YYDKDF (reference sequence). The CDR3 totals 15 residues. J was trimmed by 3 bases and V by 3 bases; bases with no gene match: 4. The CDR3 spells CATSSLAGGFYEQYF. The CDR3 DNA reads TGTGCCACCAGCAGTCTAGCGGGGGGATTCTACGAGCAGTACTTC.

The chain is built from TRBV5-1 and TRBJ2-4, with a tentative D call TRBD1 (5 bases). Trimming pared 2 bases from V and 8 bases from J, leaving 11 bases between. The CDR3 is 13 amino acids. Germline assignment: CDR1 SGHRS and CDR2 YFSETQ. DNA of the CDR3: TGCGCCAGCAGCTTTCGACAGACGGACATTCAGTACTTC. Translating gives CASSFRQTDIQYF.

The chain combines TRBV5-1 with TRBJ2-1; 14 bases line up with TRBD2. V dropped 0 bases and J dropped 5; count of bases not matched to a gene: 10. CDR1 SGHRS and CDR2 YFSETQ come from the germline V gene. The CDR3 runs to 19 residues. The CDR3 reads CASSLGLAGGPTRNNEQFF. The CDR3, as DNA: TGCGCCAGCAGCTTGGGACTAGCGGGGGGGCCCACGAGAAACAATGAGCAGTTCTTC.

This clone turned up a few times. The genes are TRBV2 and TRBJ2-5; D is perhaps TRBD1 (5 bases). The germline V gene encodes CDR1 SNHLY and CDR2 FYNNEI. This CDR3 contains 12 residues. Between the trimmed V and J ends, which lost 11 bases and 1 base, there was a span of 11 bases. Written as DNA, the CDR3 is TGTGCCGGCGCAGGGATCCAAGAGACCCAGTACTTC. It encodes CAGAGIQETQYF.

The CDR3 protein is CASSEFQGSTEAFF. DNA of the CDR3: TGTGCCAGCAGTGAATTTCAGGGGAGCACTGAAGCTTTCTTT. This chain links TRBV25-1 with TRBJ1-1, with D possibly TRBD1 on 6 matching bases. This CDR3 spans 14 amino acids. V was clipped by 1 base and J by 4 bases, with 10 bases between them. Germline V CDR1 and CDR2: MGHDK, SYGVNS.

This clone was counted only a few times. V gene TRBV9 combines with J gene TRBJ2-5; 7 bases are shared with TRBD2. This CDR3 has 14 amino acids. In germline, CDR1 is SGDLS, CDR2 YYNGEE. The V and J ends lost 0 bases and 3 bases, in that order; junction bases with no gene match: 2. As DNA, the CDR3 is TGTGCCAGCAGCGTAGGCGGGGGTAAAGAGACCCAGTACTTC. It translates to CASSVGGGKETQYF. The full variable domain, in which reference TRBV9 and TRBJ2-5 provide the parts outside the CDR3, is DSGVTQTPKHLITATGQRVTLRCSPRSGDLSVYWYQQSLDQGLQFLIQYYNGEERAKGNILERFSAQQFPDLHSELNLSSLELGDSALYFCASSVGGGKETQYFGPGTRLLVL.